What follows are 29 T cell receptor beta chains derived from one specimen sequenced in a study of shared clonotypes between healthy human individuals. TCRdb's table, derived via immunoSEQ multiplex PCR, lists solely in-frame clones and lacks some. The sample has roughly 1,800,000 clones; just under 95% are singletons. Naive CD8 cells lacked CD45RO and underwent positive selection for CCR7, leaving out terminally differentiated effector memory CD45RA+ cells. Material for sequencing was naive CD8+ T cells sorted from blood. These receptors were collected from a man between 18 and 35 years old in good health.

J is TRBJ2-1 and V is TRBV12-5; D remains ambiguous. This CDR3 contains 14 residues. The ends were cut back, 1 base at V and 1 base at J, with 5 bases in the middle. Germline assignment: CDR1 LGHNT and CDR2 FRNRAP. The CDR3 region is CASGLGTSYNEQFF. CDR3 DNA sequence: TGTGCTAGTGGTTTGGGCACATCCTACAATGAGCAGTTCTTC.

The chain is built from TRBV6-5 and TRBJ2-5; D is perhaps TRBD2 (5 bases). Trimming removed 5 bases at V and 2 bases at J, with 9 bases between. The CDR3 covers 13 residues. CDR1 and CDR2 (germline): MNHEY, SVGAGI. The CDR3 loop reads CASSGAVQETQYF. The CDR3 DNA is TGTGCCAGCAGTGGAGCGGTACAAGAGACCCAGTACTTC.

With respect to this clone: This CDR3 is also generated by other DNA sequences in the sample. V is TRBV30 and J is TRBJ1-1, with 10 nucleotides matching TRBD1. Per the germline V gene, CDR1 is GTSNPN and CDR2 is SVGIG (reference sequence). The CDR3 is 14 residues long. Trimming at V came to 0 bases and at J to 5 bases, leaving 3 bases not matched to a gene. CDR3 nucleotide sequence: TGTGCCTGGAGTGTGGGACAGGGGTGGACTGAAGCTTTCTTT. Its translation is CAWSVGQGWTEAFF.

The rearrangement uses TRBV5-6 and TRBJ1-1; tentatively, D is TRBD1 (6 bases). Looked up from germline, CDR1 is SGHDT and CDR2 is YYEEEE. CDR3 length: 15 amino acids. V was trimmed by 0 bases and J by 0 bases, leaving 9 bases between them. The CDR3 reads CASSLVTGLNTEAFF. Written as DNA, the CDR3 is TGTGCCAGCAGCTTGGTTACAGGGTTGAACACTGAAGCTTTCTTT. The full variable domain, rest sourced from reference TRBV5-6 and TRBJ1-1, is DAGVTQSPTHLIKTRGQQVTLRCSPKSGHDTVSWYQQALGQGPQFIFQYYEEEERQRGNFPDRFSGHQFPNYSSELNVNALLLGDSALYLCASSLVTGLNTEAFFGQGTRLTVV.

The chain recombines TRBV7-9 with TRBJ2-1; 9 bases fit TRBD2. This CDR3 spans 19 amino acids. V trimming: 1 base; J trimming: 8 bases; junction bases outside the gene matches: 18. Germline V gives CDR1 SEHNR, CDR2 FQNEAQ (reference sequence). CDR3 coding DNA: TGTGCCAGCAGCTTAGTAGTGTCGGCTAGCGGGGCCTTGGGGGATGAGCAGTTCTTC. Residues: CASSLVVSASGALGDEQFF.

V and J are TRBV6-1 and TRBJ2-7; D is unresolved. Germline V gene lookup returns CDR1 MNHNS and CDR2 SASEGT. The V and J ends lost 6 bases and 0 bases respectively, with 6 bases between them. This CDR3 region has 12 residues. CDR3 region: CASREYSYEQYF. CDR3 bases: TGTGCCAGCAGGGAATACTCCTACGAGCAGTACTTC.

The chain joins TRBV2 to TRBJ1-2; 9 bases match TRBD1. Germline CDR1 reads SNHLY; CDR2 reads FYNNEI. The CDR3 length is 15 residues. The V and J ends lost 3 bases and 4 bases, in that order; junction bases with no gene match: 6. The CDR3 sequence: CASSEGIQGAYGYTF. CDR3 bases: TGTGCCAGCAGTGAGGGCATACAGGGGGCCTATGGCTACACCTTC.

The rearrangement joins TRBV5-1 to TRBJ1-4; 9 positions match TRBD1. The germline V gene encodes CDR1 SGHRS and CDR2 YFSETQ. CDR3 length: 16 residues. Losses at the gene ends were 0 bases for V and 4 bases for J; bases not matched to a gene: 4. CDR3 in amino acids: CASSLVGGQGNEKLFF. Written as DNA, the CDR3 is TGCGCCAGCAGCTTGGTTGGGGGACAGGGTAATGAAAAACTGTTTTTT.

V and J are TRBV7-9 and TRBJ2-5; the D gene is possibly TRBD2 (7 bases). Trimming took 4 bases from V and 7 from J, leaving 16 bases between them. This CDR3 spans 14 amino acids. Germline CDR1 and CDR2: SEHNR and FQNEAQ (reference sequence). The CDR3, as DNA: TGTGCCAGCAGCTCAGATGGGGGGGCATGGACCCAGTACTTC. This encodes CASSSDGGAWTQYF.

The CDR3 bases are TGTGCCACCTCACCCAAACTAGCGGCCCTATCTGGGGCCAACGTCCTGACTTTC. It codes for CATSPKLAALSGANVLTF. The chain has TRBV25-1 and TRBJ2-6, with TRBD2 identical over 8 bases. Per germline, CDR1 MGHDK and CDR2 SYGVNS. The V gene end was trimmed by 10 bases and the J gene end by 1 base; junction bases not matched to a gene: 15. This CDR3 comprises 18 residues.

V gene TRBV4-2 combines with J gene TRBJ2-7, with TRBD2 identical over 13 bases. Trimming took 0 bases from V and 4 from J; bases not matched to a gene: 9. CDR1 is LGHNA and CDR2 is YNFKEQ in the germline V gene. This CDR3 region has 18 residues. Here the CDR3 reads CASSQERGLAGDRYEQYF. In DNA, the CDR3 is TGTGCCAGCAGCCAAGAGAGAGGACTAGCGGGGGATCGATACGAGCAGTACTTC.

CDR3 region: CASSTGPRAFF. In DNA, the CDR3 is TGTGCCAGCAGTACCGGGCCGAGGGCTTTCTTT. The rearrangement joins TRBV6-6 to TRBJ1-1, with no clear D. Between the trimmed V and J ends, which lost 5 bases and 11 bases, there was a span of 12 bases. The germline V gene encodes CDR1 MNHNY and CDR2 SVGAGI (reference sequence). The CDR3 has 11 amino acids.

The chain uses TRBV6-1 and TRBJ2-7; 8 nucleotides agree with TRBD2. V dropped 3 bases and J dropped 0; count of bases not matched to a gene: 10. This CDR3 comprises 17 residues. Germline V gene lookup returns CDR1 MNHNS and CDR2 SASEGT. CDR3 protein: CASSEDLAGLSSYEQYF. CDR3 sequence (DNA): TGTGCCAGCAGTGAGGATTTAGCGGGGCTGAGCTCCTACGAGCAGTACTTC.

J is TRBJ1-4 and V is TRBV4-2; the match to TRBD1 covers 7 bases. Germline V gives CDR1 LGHNA, CDR2 YNFKEQ. The CDR3 runs 16 residues. Losses at the gene ends were 2 bases for V and 3 bases for J; bases not matched to a gene: 6. As DNA, the CDR3 is TGTGCCAGCAGCCAACCTCCCCAGGGGGCTAATGAAAAACTGTTTTTT. Residues: CASSQPPQGANEKLFF.

This sequence joins TRBV7-9 and TRBJ2-1; 9 bases are a match to TRBD2. Trimming took 5 bases from V and 4 from J; bases not matched to a gene: 6. The V gene's germline CDR1 is SEHNR and CDR2 FQNEAQ (reference sequence). The length of the CDR3 is 15 residues. CDR3 region: CASSTEAGGYNEQFF. The CDR3 DNA is TGTGCCAGCAGCACCGAAGCGGGAGGTTACAATGAGCAGTTCTTC. Complete variable domain (other parts from reference TRBV7-9 and TRBJ2-1): DTGVSQNPRHKITKRGQNVTFRCDPISEHNRLYWYRQTLGQGPEFLTYFQNEAQLEKSRLLSDRFSAERPKGSFSTLEIQRTEQGDSAMYLCASSTEAGGYNEQFFGPGTRLTVL.

A word on this clone: At one boundary the junction diverges from the germline segment, which might be a read error. This chain joins TRBV7-9 and TRBJ2-7; D ambiguous. The CDR3 is 12 residues long. Germline V gene sequence: CDR1 SEHNR, CDR2 FQNEAQ (reference sequence). CDR3 residues: CASSSASNEQYF. The CDR3 DNA follows: TGTGCCAGCAGCTCAGCCTCCAACGAGCAGTACTTC.

The sample holds one count of this clone. CDR3 sequence (DNA): TGTGCCAGCAGTTACTCGGAGGGGGTGTGTGAGCAGTTCTTC. This gives the protein CASSYSEGVCEQFF. This rearrangement joins TRBV6-6 to TRBJ2-1; the D gene could be TRBD1 or TRBD2 (6 bases each). The germline V gene has CDR1 MNHNY and CDR2 SVGAGI (reference sequence). This CDR3 has 14 residues. V gave up 0 bases and J gave up 9 bases, with 12 bases separating them.

J is TRBJ2-7 and V is TRBV7-6, with TRBD1 matching 8 bases. V was pared by 5 bases and J by 0 bases, with 6 bases of the junction left unmatched. Germline values: CDR1 SGHVS, CDR2 FNYEAQ. The length of the CDR3 is 15 residues. CDR3 sequence: CASSPRTGSSYEQYF. DNA of the CDR3: TGTGCCAGCAGCCCCCGGACAGGGAGCTCCTACGAGCAGTACTTC.

The sample holds a few counts of this clone. The sample holds other DNA sequences that translate to the same CDR3. V usage is TRBV7-8 and J usage is TRBJ2-7; tentative D call: TRBD1 (5 bases). Germline V lookup: CDR1 SGHVS, CDR2 FQNEAQ. This CDR3 is built from 14 residues. V lost 1 base and J 0 bases, leaving 7 bases between the germline ends. CDR3 bases: TGTGCCAGCAGCTTAGTAGGGGACTCCTACGAGCAGTACTTC. Encoded protein: CASSLVGDSYEQYF.

The genes are TRBV27 and TRBJ2-7, with D perhaps TRBD1 (6 bases). V shed 5 bases and J shed 0 bases, with 17 bases lying between them. The CDR3 covers 16 residues. In germline, CDR1 is MNHEY, CDR2 SMNVEV (reference sequence). The CDR3 here is CASSPVGGQSSYEQYF. CDR3 coding DNA: TGTGCCAGCAGTCCAGTAGGCGGACAGAGCTCCTACGAGCAGTACTTC.

V and J are TRBV9 and TRBJ2-7; no clear D. Germline CDR1 reads SGDLS; CDR2 reads YYNGEE. CDR3 length: 14 residues. Trimming took off 1 base at V and 5 bases at J, with 13 bases between the two ends. The CDR3 protein is CASSVSADPHEQYF. CDR3 coding DNA: TGTGCCAGCAGCGTATCGGCAGACCCCCACGAGCAGTACTTC.

CDR3 nucleotides: TGTGCCAGCGAGAGGAAAGCCTATAATGAAGAGCAGTTCTTC. Amino acid sequence: CASERKAYNEEQFF. The V call is TRBV5-4, the J call TRBJ2-1; D gene unclear. V was cut by 7 bases and J by 10 bases, with 21 bases left in between. CDR3 size: 14 residues. Germline lookup yields CDR1 SGHNT and CDR2 YYREEE (reference sequence).

V is TRBV7-2 and J is TRBJ2-7; 8 bases align to TRBD2. The CDR3 is 16 amino acids. V gave up 9 bases and J gave up 3 bases; unmatched junction bases: 16. Germline V gene lookup returns CDR1 SGHTA and CDR2 FQGNSA. In nucleotides, the CDR3 is TGTGCCAGTCGAGAGATAGCGGGGCCTCGGGTCTACGAGCAGTACTTC. Protein: CASREIAGPRVYEQYF.

The chain uses TRBV7-6 and TRBJ2-2; no clear D. V lost 1 base and J lost 2, with 8 bases in between. The germline CDR1 and CDR2 sequences are SGHVS and FNYEAQ. The CDR3 has 15 residues. CDR3 DNA sequence: TGTGCCAGCAGCTTAGAAGCAATAAACACCGGGGAGCTGTTTTTT. Translation: CASSLEAINTGELFF.

The chain couples TRBV19 to TRBJ1-2; tentative D call: TRBD1 (5 bases). CDR1 is LNHDA, CDR2 SQIVND, per germline (reference sequence). The CDR3 spans 11 residues. Trimming pared 10 bases from V and 5 bases from J, leaving 11 bases between. CDR3 protein: CATTGGYGYTF. Written as DNA, the CDR3 is TGTGCCACCACTGGGGGATATGGCTACACCTTC. Combining the CDR3 with reference TRBV19 and TRBJ1-2 gives the whole variable domain DGGITQSPKYLFRKEGQNVTLSCEQNLNHDAMYWYRQDPGQGLRLIYYSQIVNDFQKGDIAEGYSVSREKKESFPLTVTSAQKNPTAFYLCATTGGYGYTFGSGTRLTVV.

This clone was seen once. The junction differs from germline at one of its ends, possibly a read error. The rearrangement links TRBV6-1 to TRBJ2-5, with 10 nucleotides matching TRBD2. This CDR3 has 16 residues. Germline V gene sequence: CDR1 MNHNS, CDR2 SASEGT. The CDR3 loop is CASREVSGGASETQYF. CDR3 sequence (DNA): TGTGCCAGCAGGGAAGTAAGCGGGGGGGCATCGGAGACCCAGTACTTC.

This CDR3 is CASAGTSGTNEQFF. CDR3 nucleotides: TGTGCCAGCGCCGGGACTAGCGGGACCAATGAGCAGTTCTTC. The rearrangement uses TRBV9 and TRBJ2-1; TRBD2 matches 13 bases. The junction had 4 bases not matched to a gene; V was cut back by 7 bases and J by 6 bases. The CDR3 totals 14 residues. Looked up from germline, CDR1 is SGDLS and CDR2 is YYNGEE. Combining the CDR3 with reference TRBV9 and TRBJ2-1 gives the whole variable domain DSGVTQTPKHLITATGQRVTLRCSPRSGDLSVYWYQQSLDQGLQFLIQYYNGEERAKGNILERFSAQQFPDLHSELNLSSLELGDSALYFCASAGTSGTNEQFFGPGTRLTVL.

Regarding this clone: The sample carries other DNA sequences with the same CDR3. The chain uses TRBV10-3 and TRBJ2-7; D gene uncertain. Germline assignment: CDR1 ENHRY and CDR2 SYGVKD. The CDR3 totals 13 residues. V dropped 3 bases and J dropped 0 bases, with 6 bases sitting between them. As DNA, the CDR3 is TGTGCCATCAGTGACTCAGTCTCCTACGAGCAGTACTTC. Translation: CAISDSVSYEQYF.

V gene TRBV27 combines with J gene TRBJ2-7, with 9 bases matching TRBD1. Trimming took 5 bases from V and 6 from J; bases not matched to a gene: 8. The CDR3 extends over 14 amino acids. Germline CDR1 is MNHEY and CDR2 is SMNVEV (reference sequence). CDR3: CASSPDHRGLEQYF. Written as DNA, the CDR3 is TGTGCCAGCAGTCCCGACCACAGGGGGCTCGAGCAGTACTTC.